This T cell receptor (beta chain) derives from a study of immune evolution from preneoplasia to lung adenocarcinoma. General study findings and limits: From normal lung to invasive adenocarcinoma, top clone frequencies appeared to decrease. T cell clonality was higher in KRAS-mutant than EGFR-mutant or wild-type nodules.

The CDR3 is 13 residues long. Trimming removed 5 bases from V and 5 bases from J, with 10 bases in between. Germline CDR1 MDHEN, CDR2 SYDVKM. Here immunoSEQ multiplex PCR was the method, and the copy in TCRdb shows in-frame clones only, minus some. The repertoire holds thousands of clones, with roughly 84% as singletons. Patients had resection in Japan or China between about 2013 and 2017. After pathologic assessment, macro-dissection selected premalignant or tumor cells for extraction. Comment on this clone: Its antigen is not identified.

The material sequenced was FFPE minimally invasive lung adenocarcinoma tissue. This sequence was found in a person between 50 and 69 years old with lung adenocarcinoma. The rearrangement uses TRBV28 and TRBJ1-5; weak D call: TRBD1 (5 bases). The CDR3 DNA is TGTGCCAGCAGTCGGGACTGGGATCAGCCCCAGCATTTT. Its translation: CASSRDWDQPQHF.